The 26 T cell receptor beta chains below all came from one sample that was sequenced in a study of cytomegalovirus exposure and HLA in healthy donors. PCR primers comprised 60 Vbeta and 13 Jbeta primers. Repertoires were generated with immunoSEQ multiplex PCR, while TCRdb's copy carries only in-frame clones and drops some. The sample lists about 150,000 clones; approximately 9% were seen once. The specimen sequenced was PBMCs. These receptors originate from a male donor in good health and CMV-seronegative.

The V call is TRBV30, the J call TRBJ2-1; D possibly corresponds to TRBD1 (6 bases). Germline CDR1 is GTSNPN and CDR2 is SVGIG (reference sequence). The CDR3 loop spans 14 amino acids. Trimming removed 4 bases from V and 1 base from J, with 11 bases in between. CDR3 coding DNA: TGTGCCTGGAATATGGGGACATCCTACAATGAGCAGTTCTTC. Residues: CAWNMGTSYNEQFF.

The sample holds a few counts of this clone. V gene TRBV9 combines with J gene TRBJ1-4; TRBD1 agrees at 11 bases. The V and J ends lost 4 bases and 0 bases, in that order; junction bases with no gene match: 11. CDR1 is SGDLS, CDR2 YYNGEE, per germline. This CDR3 is built from 19 residues. CDR3 sequence (DNA): TGTGCCAGCAGCCCGTCGGGACAGGGGGAACCTGCAACTAATGAAAAACTGTTTTTT. Its translation is CASSPSGQGEPATNEKLFF.

This chain joins TRBV6-4 and TRBJ1-1; D remains ambiguous. The CDR3 loop spans 13 amino acids. The germline V gene encodes CDR1 MRHNA and CDR2 SNTAGT. Trimming shortened V by 6 bases and J by 3 bases, and 11 bases separated the two germline ends. This CDR3 reads CASSLQWDTEAFF. The DNA for the CDR3 is TGTGCCAGCAGCTTACAGTGGGACACTGAAGCTTTCTTT.

Only a few counts were recorded for this clone. The chain joins TRBV28 to TRBJ1-1; D is perhaps TRBD1 (5 bases). Trimming shortened V by 8 bases and J by 4 bases, and 17 bases separated the two germline ends. The CDR3 spans 14 residues. Germline V lookup: CDR1 MDHEN, CDR2 SYDVKM. In nucleotides, the CDR3 is TGTGCCAGCGTGGGGGGGGTAGGTAGCACTGAAGCTTTCTTT. As protein: CASVGGVGSTEAFF.

This clone was picked up a small number of times. This rearrangement joins TRBV7-2 to TRBJ1-5; a weak D match, TRBD1 (5 bases). Looked up from germline, CDR1 is SGHTA and CDR2 is FQGNSA. Trimming took 6 bases from V and 2 from J, leaving 14 bases between them. This CDR3 contains 15 residues. The CDR3 is CASSREGQGNQPQHF. The CDR3 nucleotides are TGTGCCAGCAGTAGGGAGGGGCAGGGCAATCAGCCCCAGCATTTT.

Written as DNA, the CDR3 is TGTGCCAGCAGCTCCCTAATTAGCGGGGGCAATGAGCAGTTCTTC. Amino acids: CASSSLISGGNEQFF. The chain recombines TRBV7-2 with TRBJ2-1, with 9 bases that match TRBD2. This CDR3 spans 15 amino acids. Losses at the gene ends were 4 bases for V and 6 bases for J; bases not matched to a gene: 7. Germline CDR1 and CDR2: SGHTA and FQGNSA.

This clone was observed a few times. The sample has other DNA sequences that encode this CDR3 too. This chain joins TRBV28 and TRBJ1-2; a weak D match, TRBD1 (5 bases). CDR3 length: 12 residues. The V end lost 2 bases, the J end lost 5 bases, and 6 bases lay between the germline ends. The germline V gene has CDR1 MDHEN and CDR2 SYDVKM. The CDR3 nucleotides are TGTGCCAGCAGTTTAGGGGGGTATGGCTACACCTTC. Translating it yields CASSLGGYGYTF.

CDR3 amino acids: CASSAPLGGYSYNEQFF. For the CDR3, the DNA is TGTGCCAGCAGTGCCCCTTTGGGAGGGTACTCCTACAATGAGCAGTTCTTC. The chain uses TRBV2 and TRBJ2-1; 7 bases line up with TRBD2. This CDR3 is 17 amino acids long. With V trimmed by 4 bases and J by 0 bases, 9 bases remained unmatched. The germline gives CDR1 SNHLY, CDR2 FYNNEI.

The chain is built from TRBV27 and TRBJ1-1; TRBD1 agrees at 9 bases. This CDR3 spans 13 amino acids. V lost 5 bases, J lost 4 bases, and 2 bases stayed unmatched. Per the germline V gene, CDR1 is MNHEY and CDR2 is SMNVEV (reference sequence). CDR3 amino acids: CASSIQGATEAFF. The CDR3, as DNA: TGTGCCAGCAGTATACAGGGGGCCACTGAAGCTTTCTTT.

This clone has only a few counts. The gene calls are TRBV4-3 and TRBJ1-2; weak D call: TRBD1 (6 bases). Germline CDR1 is LGHNA and CDR2 is YSLEER. Between the trimmed V and J ends, which lost 2 bases and 6 bases, there was a span of 10 bases. The CDR3 is 13 residues long. The CDR3 nucleotides are TGCGCCAGCAGCCAAACAGGGTATGATGGCTACACCTTC. Residues: CASSQTGYDGYTF.

This clone occurred a few times. J is TRBJ2-1 and V is TRBV5-8; TRBD2 might be the D (6 bases). CDR3 length equals 15 residues. The germline gives CDR1 SGHTS, CDR2 YDEGEE. Trimming took 2 bases from V and 0 from J, leaving 9 bases between them. CDR3 DNA sequence: TGTGCCAGCAGCTTTGGGACTCGCTCCTACAATGAGCAGTTCTTC. Translating it yields CASSFGTRSYNEQFF.

The table lists this clone with a few counts. This sequence joins TRBV5-4 and TRBJ1-1, with 9 bases matching TRBD1. There are 14 residues in the CDR3. Per the germline V gene, CDR1 is SGHNT and CDR2 is YYREEE (reference sequence). V shed 4 bases and J 5 bases; nucleotides not matched to a gene: 6. The CDR3 nucleotides are TGTGCCAGCAGCCTGGGGACAGGGAAAACTGAAGCTTTCTTT. Amino acid sequence: CASSLGTGKTEAFF.

The genes are TRBV30 and TRBJ1-5, with 8 bases lining up with TRBD1. J lost 3 bases, V lost 2 bases, and 6 bases had no gene match. The germline gives CDR1 GTSNPN, CDR2 SVGIG (reference sequence). The CDR3 contains 15 residues. CDR3 residues: CAWSYRDRFNQPQHF. CDR3 DNA sequence: TGTGCCTGGAGTTACCGGGACAGGTTCAATCAGCCCCAGCATTTT.

This clone has only a few counts. This rearrangement joins TRBV9 to TRBJ2-7; D uncertain. CDR1 SGDLS and CDR2 YYNGEE come from the germline V gene. The CDR3 is 15 residues long. V gave up 0 bases and J gave up 0 bases, with 10 bases separating them. The CDR3 protein is CASSVASTGSYEQYF. The CDR3 coding sequence is TGTGCCAGCAGCGTAGCGTCAACGGGCTCCTACGAGCAGTACTTC.

The chain joins TRBV2 to TRBJ2-1, with 7 positions matching TRBD1. Germline V gene sequence: CDR1 SNHLY, CDR2 FYNNEI. The CDR3 has 14 residues. J lost 6 bases, V lost 10 bases, and 12 bases had no gene match. In nucleotides, the CDR3 is TGTGCCACCCCCGGAGACAGGGATCTCAATGAGCAGTTCTTC. Protein product: CATPGDRDLNEQFF.

J is TRBJ2-3 and V is TRBV9; D remains unclear. The CDR3 has 15 residues. Trimming left V 3 bases short and J 0 bases short, with 11 bases between. The germline V gene encodes CDR1 SGDLS and CDR2 YYNGEE. Here the CDR3 reads CASSAGSASTDTQYF. CDR3 nucleotide sequence: TGTGCCAGCAGCGCCGGTTCTGCTAGCACAGATACGCAGTATTTT.

This clone was detected only a few times. The chain is built from TRBV7-9 and TRBJ1-1; no clear D. The V gene's germline CDR1 is SEHNR and CDR2 FQNEAQ (reference sequence). The CDR3 totals 12 residues. V lost 6 bases to trimming and J lost 6 bases, with 11 bases between them. CDR3 residues: CASRPESAEAFF. CDR3 DNA: TGTGCCAGCAGGCCAGAATCTGCTGAAGCTTTCTTT. Variable domain in full (rest from reference TRBV7-9 and TRBJ1-1): DTGVSQNPRHKITKRGQNVTFRCDPISEHNRLYWYRQTLGQGPEFLTYFQNEAQLEKSRLLSDRFSAERPKGSFSTLEIQRTEQGDSAMYLCASRPESAEAFFGQGTRLTVV.

This clone has just a few counts. The V gene is TRBV7-9, the J gene TRBJ1-1; 7 bases are shared with TRBD1. Germline V gene data show CDR1 as SEHNR and CDR2 as FQNEAQ (reference sequence). The CDR3 consists of 14 residues. Trimming took 3 bases from V and 3 from J; bases not matched to a gene: 4. CDR3 in DNA: TGTGCCAGCAGCTTGCGTCAGGGGGACACTGAAGCTTTCTTT. Its translation: CASSLRQGDTEAFF.

This clone has just a few counts. The CDR3 bases are TGTGCCAGCAGCCCACCGCAGACTGAAGCTTTCTTT. Its translation is CASSPPQTEAFF. This chain links TRBV11-2 with TRBJ1-1; D is unresolved. Trimming stripped 5 bases from V and 5 bases from J, with 9 bases between. The CDR3 extends over 12 amino acids. Germline loops: CDR1 SGHAT, CDR2 FQNNGV.

This clone came up a few times. The chain carries TRBV6-6 and TRBJ2-3; 8 bases are shared with TRBD2. CDR1 and CDR2 from the germline V gene are MNHNY and SVGAGI (reference sequence). The CDR3 runs to 16 residues. The V and J ends lost 8 bases and 0 bases, in that order; junction bases with no gene match: 10. The CDR3 sequence: CASQLLADASTDTQYF. CDR3 DNA: TGTGCCAGCCAATTACTAGCGGACGCTAGCACAGATACGCAGTATTTT.

This clone was observed a few times. The chain uses TRBV28 and TRBJ2-6, with 15 bases matching TRBD2. V shed 4 bases and J 0 bases; nucleotides not matched to a gene: 7. There are 20 residues in the CDR3. CDR1 MDHEN and CDR2 SYDVKM come from the germline V gene. Here the CDR3 reads CASSSPGLAGGASGANVLTF. In DNA form, the CDR3 reads TGTGCCAGCAGTTCGCCCGGACTAGCGGGAGGGGCCTCTGGGGCCAACGTCCTGACTTTC. Full variable domain (rest looked up from reference TRBV28 and TRBJ2-6): DVKVTQSSRYLVKRTGEKVFLECVQDMDHENMFWYRQDPGLGLRLIYFSYDVKMKEKGDIPEGYSVSREKKERFSLILESASTNQTSMYLCASSSPGLAGGASGANVLTFGAGSRLTVL.

The chain combines TRBV28 with TRBJ2-2, with 10 bases aligning to TRBD1. Trimming cost V 2 bases and J 3 bases; bases outside gene matches: 3. The CDR3 has 16 residues. Germline CDR1 and CDR2: MDHEN and SYDVKM. The CDR3 reads CASSLGGQGHTGELFF. The CDR3 bases are TGTGCCAGCAGTTTAGGGGGACAGGGGCACACCGGGGAGCTGTTTTTT.

This clone turned up a few times. The rearrangement uses TRBV2 and TRBJ1-1; 11 positions agree with TRBD1. V shed 6 bases, J shed 0 bases, and the junction held 9 bases outside the gene matches. The CDR3 has 17 residues. Germline V lookup: CDR1 SNHLY, CDR2 FYNNEI. The CDR3 nucleotides are TGTGCCAGCAGAAGGACAGGGGGCGCGGCATTGAACACTGAAGCTTTCTTT. Protein: CASRRTGGAALNTEAFF.

This clone came up a few times. The rearrangement joins TRBV5-1 to TRBJ1-1, with TRBD1 matching 9 bases. Unmatched junction bases numbered 7, after V lost 4 bases and J lost 0 bases. CDR1 is SGHRS and CDR2 is YFSETQ in the germline V gene. This CDR3 is 16 amino acids long. The CDR3 DNA reads as TGCGCCAGCAGCGCCGGGACAGGGTTAATGAACACTGAAGCTTTCTTT. It yields the protein CASSAGTGLMNTEAFF.

This clone was counted a few times. The chain links TRBV13 to TRBJ2-5; 13 bases are shared with TRBD2. Trimming cost V 5 bases and J 5 bases; bases outside gene matches: 8. The germline CDR1 and CDR2 sequences are PRHDT and FYEKMQ (reference sequence). The CDR3 consists of 16 residues. This CDR3 is CASSTRLAGGRETQYF. In DNA, the CDR3 is TGTGCCAGCAGCACTCGACTAGCGGGAGGTAGGGAGACCCAGTACTTC.

This chain joins TRBV4-1 and TRBJ1-6; 9 bases agree with TRBD1. The V segment lost 4 bases and the J segment 7 bases; nucleotides outside the gene matches: 2. The CDR3 consists of 14 residues. The V gene's germline CDR1 is MGHRA and CDR2 YSYEKL. The CDR3 loop is CASSRGTGNSPLHF. The CDR3 coding sequence is TGCGCCAGCAGCCGAGGGACAGGGAATTCACCCCTCCACTTT.